The next 25 T cell receptor beta chains were all read from a single sample in a study of chemoradiotherapy in HPV16-positive cancers (dated by TCRdb to the early 2020s). Library generation was performed with the immunoSEQ multiplex PCR assay. Here the immuneACCESS table is served through TCRdb, limited to in-frame sequences with V and J called. Missing clones are a known gap in these copies; in checked studies unresolved V genes cover under half, and the rest lacks a known reason. Within this sample are 15,000 to 20,000 clones, with just under 90% of them counted one time only. Roughly 2.4% of the sample lies in the top ten. This specimen consisted of blood, obtained from a patient who underwent chemoradiotherapy. The receptors originated from a human donor with HPV-associated anogenital cancer.

Notes on this clone: Compared with germline, one end of the junction differs, possibly owing to a read error. The chain carries TRBV7-7 and TRBJ1-1; TRBD1 matches 8 bases. The CDR3 spans 13 residues. The germline CDR1 and CDR2 sequences are SSHAT and FNYEAQ (reference sequence). In DNA, the CDR3 is TGTGCTAGCAGCTTGGACAGGGACACTGAAGCTTTCTTT. Amino acid sequence: CASSLDRDTEAFF.

This chain connects TRBV11-3 to TRBJ2-3; D might be TRBD1 (6 bases). Trimming left V 5 bases short and J 6 bases short, with 15 bases between. There are 14 residues in the CDR3. In germline, CDR1 is SGHNT, CDR2 YENEEA. DNA for the CDR3: TGTGCCAGCAGCCATTTGGGGGCCCCCGATACGCAGTATTTT. Amino acid sequence: CASSHLGAPDTQYF.

V and J are TRBV11-2 and TRBJ2-1, with D maybe TRBD2 (7 bases). Trimming pared 0 bases from V and 8 bases from J, leaving 11 bases between. Germline V gene lookup returns CDR1 SGHAT and CDR2 FQNNGV. The CDR3 is 14 amino acids. The CDR3 DNA is TGTGCCAGCAGCTTAGAATCCGGGGGGCATGAGCAGTTCTTC. Its translation: CASSLESGGHEQFF.

This clone appeared a single time. The chain recombines TRBV25-1 with TRBJ2-7; 10 positions agree with TRBD1. The CDR3 length is 17 residues. Germline V gene sequence: CDR1 MGHDK, CDR2 SYGVNS. With 3 bases clipped from V and 1 base from J, the junction kept 9 bases outside the gene matches. CDR3 loop: CASSDNLGTGESYEQYF. In DNA, the CDR3 is TGTGCCAGCAGTGATAATCTGGGGACAGGGGAATCCTACGAGCAGTACTTC.

This clone showed up just once. The V and J genes are TRBV27 and TRBJ2-2, with 7 bases identical to TRBD1. J was trimmed by 4 bases and V by 4 bases; bases with no gene match: 9. The CDR3 loop spans 16 amino acids. Germline values: CDR1 MNHEY, CDR2 SMNVEV (reference sequence). The DNA of the CDR3 is TGTGCCAGCAGTTACAGGGGAGAGGCGAGCACCGGGGAGCTGTTTTTT. Protein: CASSYRGEASTGELFF.

In this sample, this clone turned up once. V is TRBV11-2 and J is TRBJ1-2, with 8 positions matching TRBD1. Losses at the gene ends were 5 bases for V and 4 bases for J; bases not matched to a gene: 6. The CDR3 covers 14 residues. Germline assignment: CDR1 SGHAT and CDR2 FQNNGV. CDR3 nucleotide sequence: TGTGCCAGCAGCCGACTACAGGGGGGCTATGGCTACACCTTC. It translates to CASSRLQGGYGYTF.

CDR3 DNA: TGCGCCAGCGGACCGGGACAGGGAGGTGGGGAGCAGTACTTC. It codes for CASGPGQGGGEQYF. The chain couples TRBV10-2 to TRBJ2-7, with 9 bases aligning to TRBD1. The J segment lost 7 bases and the V segment lost 8 bases, leaving 12 bases of the junction unmatched. The length of the CDR3 is 14 residues. Germline V lookup: CDR1 WSHSY, CDR2 SAAADI.

V gene TRBV6-5 combines with J gene TRBJ2-1; D remains unclear. V lost 4 bases to trimming and J lost 1 base, with 5 bases between them. The CDR3 has 13 amino acids. Germline assignment: CDR1 MNHEY and CDR2 SVGAGI. The CDR3 sequence is CASSSSSYNEQFF. DNA of the CDR3: TGTGCCAGCAGTTCCAGTTCCTACAATGAGCAGTTCTTC.

This clone occurred once. The rearrangement uses TRBV19 and TRBJ2-2, with 7 bases identical to TRBD2. V lost 3 bases, J lost 5 bases, and 15 bases stayed unmatched. Germline CDR1 reads LNHDA; CDR2 reads SQIVND (reference sequence). CDR3 length equals 18 residues. This CDR3 reads CASSIGPLGGRGTGELFF. The CDR3 DNA sequence: TGTGCCAGTAGTATTGGTCCTTTAGGCGGGAGAGGAACCGGGGAGCTGTTTTTT.

This clone appeared a single time. This rearrangement joins TRBV4-1 to TRBJ2-1; possibly TRBD2 for D (7 bases). CDR3 size: 14 residues. Germline CDR1 is MGHRA and CDR2 is YSYEKL. Between the trimmed V and J ends, which lost 4 bases and 7 bases, there was a span of 14 bases. This CDR3 reads CASSLSRGANEQFF. CDR3 DNA sequence: TGCGCCAGCAGCCTGAGTCGGGGGGCGAATGAGCAGTTCTTC.

The chain uses TRBV11-2 and TRBJ2-3, with 12 bases fitting TRBD2. The CDR3 has 18 residues. CDR1 is SGHAT, CDR2 FQNNGV, per germline. V shed 4 bases and J 0 bases; nucleotides not matched to a gene: 8. CDR3 bases: TGTGCCAGCAGCTCGGGGGGACTAGCGGGTTCTAGCACAGATACGCAGTATTTT. Translating gives CASSSGGLAGSSTDTQYF.

This chain links TRBV2 with TRBJ2-4, with 9 bases identical to TRBD2. CDR1 and CDR2 from the germline V gene are SNHLY and FYNNEI. The CDR3 runs 14 residues. Trimming removed 5 bases from V and 9 bases from J; junction bases left unmatched: 8. This CDR3 is CASSSGTSRGIQYF. CDR3 bases: TGTGCCAGCAGTTCCGGGACTAGCAGGGGCATTCAGTACTTC.

This chain connects TRBV7-9 to TRBJ2-1; D not resolved. This CDR3 contains 13 residues. Germline CDR1 is SEHNR and CDR2 is FQNEAQ (reference sequence). Trimming took off 4 bases at V and 6 bases at J, with 10 bases between the two ends. The CDR3 DNA is TGTGCCAGCAGCTCCTGGCCCATCAATGAGCAGTTCTTC. This codes for CASSSWPINEQFF.

The chain links TRBV11-2 to TRBJ2-3; 14 bases match TRBD2. The germline V gene encodes CDR1 SGHAT and CDR2 FQNNGV. Germline trimming cut 4 bases from V and 11 bases from J; bases unmatched to any gene: 5. The CDR3 spans 14 residues. CDR3 region: CASSSGLAGAKQYF. In DNA, the CDR3 is TGTGCCAGCAGCTCGGGACTAGCGGGAGCCAAGCAGTATTTT.

CDR3 sequence reads: CSAHEAFAQYF. The CDR3 DNA reads as TGCAGCGCCCACGAAGCCTTCGCGCAGTATTTT. This chain uses TRBV29-1 with TRBJ2-3; D remains unclear. Germline-derived CDR1 and CDR2 are SQVTM and ANQGSEA. The V gene lost 7 bases and the J gene lost 10 bases, with 15 bases spanning the gap. This CDR3 has 11 amino acids.

The J gene is TRBJ2-1, the V gene TRBV7-2; 14 positions match TRBD2. The junction had 10 bases not matched to a gene; V was cut back by 5 bases and J by 7 bases. Germline V lookup: CDR1 SGHTA, CDR2 FQGNSA. The CDR3 extends over 17 amino acids. The CDR3 region has the DNA TGTGCCAGCAGCCACCTGAGACTAGCGGGAGGGGGAAATGAGCAGTTCTTC. Its protein product is CASSHLRLAGGGNEQFF.

This chain uses TRBV10-3 with TRBJ1-1; unclear D gene. This CDR3 is 11 amino acids long. V was clipped by 5 bases and J by 5 bases, with 6 bases between them. Germline-derived CDR1 and CDR2 are ENHRY and SYGVKD. The CDR3 DNA reads TGTGCCATCAGTTCCGGGACTGAAGCTTTCTTT. Translation: CAISSGTEAFF.

The sample holds one count of this clone. The chain couples TRBV30 to TRBJ1-5; the match to TRBD1 covers 10 bases. Germline loops: CDR1 GTSNPN, CDR2 SVGIG (reference sequence). After removal of 3 bases from V and 2 bases from J, the junction contained 1 base not matched to a gene. The CDR3 sequence is 14 residues long. This chain's CDR3 is CAWSGTGGNQPQHF. CDR3 in DNA: TGTGCCTGGAGCGGGACAGGGGGCAATCAGCCCCAGCATTTT.

The chain recombines TRBV11-1 with TRBJ1-1, with 8 positions matching TRBD1. CDR1 and CDR2 (germline): SGHAT, FQDESV (reference sequence). The junction had 11 bases not matched to a gene; V was cut back by 5 bases and J by 3 bases. The CDR3 spans 16 residues. The CDR3 spells CASSDSRQGLHTEAFF. CDR3 in DNA: TGTGCCAGCAGCGACTCACGACAGGGGCTACACACTGAAGCTTTCTTT.

This clone appeared a single time. The chain carries TRBV5-1 and TRBJ1-2; TRBD1 might be the D (6 bases). Trimming removed 2 bases at V and 8 bases at J, with 13 bases between. The germline CDR1 and CDR2 sequences are SGHRS and YFSETQ. This CDR3 contains 13 residues. CDR3 in amino acids: CASSFGGSAGYTF. The CDR3 DNA reads as TGCGCCAGCAGCTTCGGGGGCTCGGCCGGCTACACCTTC.

The V call is TRBV6-5, the J call TRBJ2-1, with D tentatively TRBD1 (5 bases). Trimming removed 4 bases from V and 10 bases from J, with 14 bases in between. This CDR3 region has 13 residues. Per germline, CDR1 MNHEY and CDR2 SVGAGI. Here the CDR3 DNA reads TGTGCCAGCAGTTCCTCAACGACAGACGAGCAGTTCTTC. This codes for CASSSSTTDEQFF.

The CDR3: CASSLGLVSTGELFF. The CDR3 bases are TGCGCCAGCAGCCTGGGACTAGTGAGCACCGGGGAGCTGTTTTTT. The genes are TRBV4-1 and TRBJ2-2, with 8 nucleotides matching TRBD2. Unmatched junction bases numbered 5, after V lost 4 bases and J lost 4 bases. Looked up from germline, CDR1 is MGHRA and CDR2 is YSYEKL. This CDR3 contains 15 residues.

The chain uses TRBV6-1 and TRBJ1-2; 7 nucleotides agree with TRBD1. The CDR3 runs 14 residues. Germline V gene data show CDR1 as MNHNS and CDR2 as SASEGT. The V and J ends lost 4 bases and 7 bases, in that order; junction bases with no gene match: 9. The CDR3 nucleotides read TGTGCCAGCAGTGCACTAGGGGACAGCAGTGGCTACACCTTC. This translates into CASSALGDSSGYTF.

The chain recombines TRBV5-1 with TRBJ1-1; D gene uncertain. Per germline, CDR1 SGHRS and CDR2 YFSETQ. This CDR3 comprises 15 residues. V was shortened by 8 bases and J by 4 bases, with 21 bases between the two germline ends. CDR3 DNA sequence: TGCGCCAGTCGCCCGGCGGGTGTCCGGGGCACTGAAGCTTTCTTT. This encodes CASRPAGVRGTEAFF.

The rearrangement links TRBV2 to TRBJ2-7; D perhaps matches TRBD2 (7 bases). Deletions cut 4 bases from V and 3 bases from J, with 13 bases between. Germline CDR1 SNHLY, CDR2 FYNNEI. This CDR3 is 14 amino acids long. In DNA form, the CDR3 reads TGTGCCAGCAGTGCCGGGGGCGGGGGCTACGAGCAGTACTTC. Translation: CASSAGGGGYEQYF.